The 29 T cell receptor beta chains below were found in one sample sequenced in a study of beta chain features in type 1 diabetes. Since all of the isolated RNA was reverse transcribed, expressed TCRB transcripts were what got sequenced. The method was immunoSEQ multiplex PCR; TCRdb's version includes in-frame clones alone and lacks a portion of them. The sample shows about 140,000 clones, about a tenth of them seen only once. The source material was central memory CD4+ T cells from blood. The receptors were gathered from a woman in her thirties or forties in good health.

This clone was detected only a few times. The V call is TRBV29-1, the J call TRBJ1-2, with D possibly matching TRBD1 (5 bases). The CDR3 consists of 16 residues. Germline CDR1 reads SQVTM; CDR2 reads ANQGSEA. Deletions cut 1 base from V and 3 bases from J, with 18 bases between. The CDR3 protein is CSVEAVSSAGDYGYTF. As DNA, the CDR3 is TGCAGCGTTGAAGCGGTTAGTTCGGCGGGGGACTATGGCTACACCTTC.

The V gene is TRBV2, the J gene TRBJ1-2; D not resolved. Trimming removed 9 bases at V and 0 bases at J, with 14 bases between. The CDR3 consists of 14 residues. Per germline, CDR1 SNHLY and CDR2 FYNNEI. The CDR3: CASVGPNSNYGYTF. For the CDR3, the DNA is TGTGCCAGTGTGGGCCCTAATTCTAACTATGGCTACACCTTC. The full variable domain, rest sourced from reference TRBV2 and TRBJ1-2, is EPEVTQTPSHQVTQMGQEVILRCVPISNHLYFYWYRQILGQKVEFLVSFYNNEISEKSEIFDDQFSVERPDGSNFTLKIRSTKLEDSAMYFCASVGPNSNYGYTFGSGTRLTVV.

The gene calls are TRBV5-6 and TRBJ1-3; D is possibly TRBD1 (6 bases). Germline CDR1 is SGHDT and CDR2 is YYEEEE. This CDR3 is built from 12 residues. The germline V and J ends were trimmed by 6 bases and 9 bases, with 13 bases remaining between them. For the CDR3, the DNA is TGTGCCAGCACCCTCCCAGGGGCCACCATATATTTT. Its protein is CASTLPGATIYF.

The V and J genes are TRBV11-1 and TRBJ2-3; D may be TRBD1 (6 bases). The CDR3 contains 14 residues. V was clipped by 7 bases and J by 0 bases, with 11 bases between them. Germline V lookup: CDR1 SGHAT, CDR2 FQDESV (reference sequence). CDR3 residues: CASKVGASTDTQYF. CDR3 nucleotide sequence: TGTGCCAGCAAAGTGGGGGCTAGCACAGATACGCAGTATTTT.

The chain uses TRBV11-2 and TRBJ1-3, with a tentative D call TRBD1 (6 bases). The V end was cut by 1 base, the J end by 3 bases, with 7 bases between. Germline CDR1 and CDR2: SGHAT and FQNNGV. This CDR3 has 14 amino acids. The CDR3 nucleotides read TGTGCCAGCAGCTTAGGGACAGTTGGAAACACCATATATTTT. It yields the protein CASSLGTVGNTIYF.

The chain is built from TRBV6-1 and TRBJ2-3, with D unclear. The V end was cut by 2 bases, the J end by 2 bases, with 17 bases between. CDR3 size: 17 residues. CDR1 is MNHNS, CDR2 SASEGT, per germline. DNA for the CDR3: TGTGCCAGCAGTGAATGGGCTGGGCAGCAGAACACAGATACGCAGTATTTT. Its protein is CASSEWAGQQNTDTQYF.

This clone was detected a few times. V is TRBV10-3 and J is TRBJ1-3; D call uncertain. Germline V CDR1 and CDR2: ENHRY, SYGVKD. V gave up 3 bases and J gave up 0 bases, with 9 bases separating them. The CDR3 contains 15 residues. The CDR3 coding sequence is TGTGCCATCAGTGACTCAACAGACTCTGGAAACACCATATATTTT. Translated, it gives CAISDSTDSGNTIYF.

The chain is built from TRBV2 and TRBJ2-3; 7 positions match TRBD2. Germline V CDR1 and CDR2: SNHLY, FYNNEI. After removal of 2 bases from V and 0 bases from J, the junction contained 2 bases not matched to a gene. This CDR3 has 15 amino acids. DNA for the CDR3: TGTGCCAGCAGTGAAAGGGGAGGGAGCACAGATACGCAGTATTTT. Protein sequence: CASSERGGSTDTQYF. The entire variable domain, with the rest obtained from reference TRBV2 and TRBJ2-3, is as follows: EPEVTQTPSHQVTQMGQEVILRCVPISNHLYFYWYRQILGQKVEFLVSFYNNEISEKSEIFDDQFSVERPDGSNFTLKIRSTKLEDSAMYFCASSERGGSTDTQYFGPGTRLTVL.

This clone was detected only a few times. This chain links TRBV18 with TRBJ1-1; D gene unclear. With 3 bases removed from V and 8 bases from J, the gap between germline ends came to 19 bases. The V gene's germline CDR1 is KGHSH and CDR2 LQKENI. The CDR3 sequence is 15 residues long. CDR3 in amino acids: CASSPSATVYGEAFF. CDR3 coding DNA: TGTGCCAGCTCACCCAGCGCGACGGTTTATGGCGAAGCTTTCTTT.

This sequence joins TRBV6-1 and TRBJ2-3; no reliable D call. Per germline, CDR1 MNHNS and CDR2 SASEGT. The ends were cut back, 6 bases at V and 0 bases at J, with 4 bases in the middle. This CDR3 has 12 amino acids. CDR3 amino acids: CASSLSTDTQYF. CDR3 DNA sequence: TGTGCCAGCAGCCTTAGCACAGATACGCAGTATTTT.

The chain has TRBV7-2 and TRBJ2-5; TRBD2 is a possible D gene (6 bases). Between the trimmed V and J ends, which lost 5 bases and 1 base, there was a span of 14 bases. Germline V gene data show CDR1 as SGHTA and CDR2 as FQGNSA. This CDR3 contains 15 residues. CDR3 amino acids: CASSRRLASQETQYF. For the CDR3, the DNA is TGTGCCAGCAGCCGTCGTCTAGCGTCCCAAGAGACCCAGTACTTC. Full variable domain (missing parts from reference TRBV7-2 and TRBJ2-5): GAGVSQSPSNKVTEKGKDVELRCDPISGHTALYWYRQSLGQGLEFLIYFQGNSAPDKSGLPSDRFSAERTGGSVSTLTIQRTQQEDSAVYLCASSRRLASQETQYFGPGTRLLVL.

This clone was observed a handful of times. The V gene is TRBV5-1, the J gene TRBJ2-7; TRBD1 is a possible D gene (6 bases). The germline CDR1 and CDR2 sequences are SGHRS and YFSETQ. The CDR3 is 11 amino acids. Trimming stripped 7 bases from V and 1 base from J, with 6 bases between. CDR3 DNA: TGCGCCAGCGGGACATCCTACGAGCAGTACTTC. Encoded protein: CASGTSYEQYF. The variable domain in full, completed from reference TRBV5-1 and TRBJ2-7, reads KAGVTQTPRYLIKTRGQQVTLSCSPISGHRSVSWYQQTPGQGLQFLFEYFSETQRNKGNFPGRFSGRQFSNSRSEMNVSTLELGDSALYLCASGTSYEQYFGPGTRLTVT.

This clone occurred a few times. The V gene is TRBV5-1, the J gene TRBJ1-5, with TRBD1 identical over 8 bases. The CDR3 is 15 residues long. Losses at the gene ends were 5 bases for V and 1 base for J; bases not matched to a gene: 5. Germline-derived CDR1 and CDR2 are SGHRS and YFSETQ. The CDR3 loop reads CASREQGGSNQPQHF. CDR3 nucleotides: TGCGCCAGCAGAGAACAGGGGGGAAGCAATCAGCCCCAGCATTTT. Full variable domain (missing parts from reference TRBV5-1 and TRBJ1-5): KAGVTQTPRYLIKTRGQQVTLSCSPISGHRSVSWYQQTPGQGLQFLFEYFSETQRNKGNFPGRFSGRQFSNSRSEMNVSTLELGDSALYLCASREQGGSNQPQHFGDGTRLSIL.

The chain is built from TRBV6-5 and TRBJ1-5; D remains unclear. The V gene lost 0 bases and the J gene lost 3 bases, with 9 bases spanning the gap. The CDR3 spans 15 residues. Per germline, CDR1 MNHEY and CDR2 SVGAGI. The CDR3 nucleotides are TGTGCCAGCAGTTACTCGACGGGGAACAATCAGCCCCAGCATTTT. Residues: CASSYSTGNNQPQHF.

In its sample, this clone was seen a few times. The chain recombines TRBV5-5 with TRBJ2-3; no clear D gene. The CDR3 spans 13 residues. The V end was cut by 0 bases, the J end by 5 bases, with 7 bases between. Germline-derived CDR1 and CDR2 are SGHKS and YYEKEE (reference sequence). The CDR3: CASSLDRRDTQYF. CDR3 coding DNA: TGTGCCAGCAGCTTGGACAGAAGAGATACGCAGTATTTT.

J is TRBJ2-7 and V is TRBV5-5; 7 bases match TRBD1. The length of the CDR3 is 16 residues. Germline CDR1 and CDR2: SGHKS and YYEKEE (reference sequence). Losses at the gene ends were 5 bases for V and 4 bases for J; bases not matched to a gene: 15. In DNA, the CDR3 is TGTGCCAGCAGGGGCCTTGGGGACAGTTCCCGTTACGAGCAGTACTTC. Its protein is CASRGLGDSSRYEQYF. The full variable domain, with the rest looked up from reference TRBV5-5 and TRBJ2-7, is DAGVTQSPTHLIKTRGQQVTLRCSPISGHKSVSWYQQVLGQGPQFIFQYYEKEERGRGNFPDRFSARQFPNYSSELNVNALLLGDSALYLCASRGLGDSSRYEQYFGPGTRLTVT.

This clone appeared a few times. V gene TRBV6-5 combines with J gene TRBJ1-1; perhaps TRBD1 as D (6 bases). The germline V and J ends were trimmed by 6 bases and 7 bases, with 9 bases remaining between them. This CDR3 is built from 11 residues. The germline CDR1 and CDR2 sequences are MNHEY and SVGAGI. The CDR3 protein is CASSTGHEAFF. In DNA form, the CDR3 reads TGTGCCAGCAGCACGGGACATGAAGCTTTCTTT.

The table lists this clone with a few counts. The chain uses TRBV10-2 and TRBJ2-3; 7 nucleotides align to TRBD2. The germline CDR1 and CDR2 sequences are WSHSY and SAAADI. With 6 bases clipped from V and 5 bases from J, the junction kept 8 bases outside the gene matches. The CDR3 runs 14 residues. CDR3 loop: CASRSGGAGDTQYF. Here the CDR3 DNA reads TGCGCCAGCAGATCGGGGGGAGCCGGAGATACGCAGTATTTT.

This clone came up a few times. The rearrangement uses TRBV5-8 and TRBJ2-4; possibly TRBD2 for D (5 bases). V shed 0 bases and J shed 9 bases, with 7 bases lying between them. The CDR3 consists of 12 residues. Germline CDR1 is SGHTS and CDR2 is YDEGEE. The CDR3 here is CASSLAAGIQYF. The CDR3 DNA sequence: TGTGCCAGCAGCTTGGCGGCGGGCATTCAGTACTTC.

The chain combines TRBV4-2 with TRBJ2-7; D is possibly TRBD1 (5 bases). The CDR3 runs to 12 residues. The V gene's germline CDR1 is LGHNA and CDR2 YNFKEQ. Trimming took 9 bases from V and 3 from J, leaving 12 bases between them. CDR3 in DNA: TGTGCCAGTAGATCCGACAGCTACGAGCAGTACTTC. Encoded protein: CASRSDSYEQYF.

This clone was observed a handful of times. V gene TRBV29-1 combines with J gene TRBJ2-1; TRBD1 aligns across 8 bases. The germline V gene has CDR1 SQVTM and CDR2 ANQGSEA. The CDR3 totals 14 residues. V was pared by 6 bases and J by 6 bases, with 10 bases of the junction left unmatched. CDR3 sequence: CSVMDTGGTNEQFF. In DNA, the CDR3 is TGCAGCGTGATGGACACAGGGGGGACCAATGAGCAGTTCTTC.

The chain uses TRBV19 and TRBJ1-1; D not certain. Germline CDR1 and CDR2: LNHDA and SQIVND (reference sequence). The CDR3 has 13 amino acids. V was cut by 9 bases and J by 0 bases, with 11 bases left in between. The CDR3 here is CASINQVNTEAFF. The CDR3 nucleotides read TGTGCCAGCATTAATCAGGTGAACACTGAAGCTTTCTTT.

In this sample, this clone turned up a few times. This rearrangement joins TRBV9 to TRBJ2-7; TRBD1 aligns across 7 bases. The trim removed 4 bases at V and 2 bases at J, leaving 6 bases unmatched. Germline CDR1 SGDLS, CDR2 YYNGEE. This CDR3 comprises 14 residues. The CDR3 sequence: CASSPGTVTYEQYF. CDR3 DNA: TGTGCCAGCAGCCCCGGGACAGTTACCTACGAGCAGTACTTC.

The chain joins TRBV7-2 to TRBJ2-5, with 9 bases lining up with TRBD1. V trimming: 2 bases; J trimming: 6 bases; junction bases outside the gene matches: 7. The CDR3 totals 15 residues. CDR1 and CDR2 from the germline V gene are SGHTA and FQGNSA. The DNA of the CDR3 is TGTGCCAGCAGCTTATGGGACAGGGTGGGAAAGACCCAGTACTTC. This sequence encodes CASSLWDRVGKTQYF.

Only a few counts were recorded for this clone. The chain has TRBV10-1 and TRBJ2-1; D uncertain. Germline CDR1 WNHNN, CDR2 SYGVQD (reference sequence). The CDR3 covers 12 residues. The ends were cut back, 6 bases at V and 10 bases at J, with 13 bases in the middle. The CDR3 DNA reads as TGCGCCAGCAGATCCAGCGACCGGGAGCAGTTCTTC. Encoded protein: CASRSSDREQFF.

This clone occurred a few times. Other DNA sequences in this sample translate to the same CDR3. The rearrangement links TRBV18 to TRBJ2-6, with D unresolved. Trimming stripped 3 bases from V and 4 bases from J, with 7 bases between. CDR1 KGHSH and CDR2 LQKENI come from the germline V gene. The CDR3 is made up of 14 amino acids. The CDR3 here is CASSPPSGANVLTF. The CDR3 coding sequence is TGTGCCAGCTCACCCCCCTCCGGGGCCAACGTCCTGACTTTC. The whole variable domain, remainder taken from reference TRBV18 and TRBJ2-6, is NAGVMQNPRHLVRRRGQEARLRCSPMKGHSHVYWYRQLPEEGLKFMVYLQKENIIDESGMPKERFSAEFPKEGPSILRIQQVVRGDSAAYFCASSPPSGANVLTFGAGSRLTVL.

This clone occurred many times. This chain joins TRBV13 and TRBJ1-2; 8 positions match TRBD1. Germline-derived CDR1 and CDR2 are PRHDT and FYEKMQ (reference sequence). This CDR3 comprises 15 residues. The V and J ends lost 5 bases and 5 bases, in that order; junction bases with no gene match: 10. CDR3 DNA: TGTGCCAGCAGCCCCGCCGACAGGGGAATGTATGGCTACACCTTC. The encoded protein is CASSPADRGMYGYTF.

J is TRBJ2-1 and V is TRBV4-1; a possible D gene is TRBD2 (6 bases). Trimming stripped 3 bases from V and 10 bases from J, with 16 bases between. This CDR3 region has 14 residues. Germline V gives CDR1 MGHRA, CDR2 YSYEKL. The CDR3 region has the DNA TGCGCCAGCAGCCACCCAACGCGGGGTGTCGAGCAGTTCTTC. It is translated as CASSHPTRGVEQFF.

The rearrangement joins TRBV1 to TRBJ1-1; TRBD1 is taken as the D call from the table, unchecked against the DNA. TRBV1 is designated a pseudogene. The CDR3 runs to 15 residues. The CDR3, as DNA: TGCACCAGCAGCCTCCGCGGACAGGGGAACACTGAAGCTTTCTTT. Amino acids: CTSSLRGQGNTEAFF.